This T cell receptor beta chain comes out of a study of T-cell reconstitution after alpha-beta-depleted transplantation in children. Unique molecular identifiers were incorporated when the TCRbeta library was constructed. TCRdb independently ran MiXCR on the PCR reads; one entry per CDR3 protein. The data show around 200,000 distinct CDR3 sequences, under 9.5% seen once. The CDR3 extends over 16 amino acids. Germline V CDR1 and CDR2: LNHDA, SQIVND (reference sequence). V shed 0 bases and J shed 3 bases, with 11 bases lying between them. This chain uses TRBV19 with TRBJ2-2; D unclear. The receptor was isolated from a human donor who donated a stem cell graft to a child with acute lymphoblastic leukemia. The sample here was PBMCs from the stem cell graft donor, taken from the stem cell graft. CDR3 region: CASSIDRTVDTGELFF. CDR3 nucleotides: TGTGCCAGTAGTATAGATAGGACGGTTGACACCGGGGAGCTGTTTTTT.